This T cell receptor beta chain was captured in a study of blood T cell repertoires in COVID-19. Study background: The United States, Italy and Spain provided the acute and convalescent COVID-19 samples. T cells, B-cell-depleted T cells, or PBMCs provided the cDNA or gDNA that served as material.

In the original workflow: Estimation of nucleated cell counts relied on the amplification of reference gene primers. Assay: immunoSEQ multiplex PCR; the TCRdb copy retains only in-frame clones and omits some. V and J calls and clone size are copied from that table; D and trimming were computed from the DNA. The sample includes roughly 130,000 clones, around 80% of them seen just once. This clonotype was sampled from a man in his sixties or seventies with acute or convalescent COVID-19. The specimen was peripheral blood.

This chain's CDR3 is CASSPGAGGETQYF. CDR3 sequence (DNA): TGTGCCAGCAGCCCAGGGGCAGGGGGAGAGACCCAGTACTTC. The rearrangement uses TRBV7-8 and TRBJ2-5; 7 positions match TRBD1. V lost 5 bases and J lost 4; bases outside the gene matches: 7. The CDR3 sequence is 14 residues long. The germline CDR1 and CDR2 sequences are SGHVS and FQNEAQ.